These T cell receptor beta chains were read from a single sample in a study of CD4 T cells in relation to SARS-CoV-2 and coronaviruses. TCRdb's table, derived via immunoSEQ multiplex PCR, lists solely in-frame clones and lacks some. The data contain roughly 25,000 clones, roughly 80% of them singletons. These receptors' antigens are unknown. Sequenced material: CD4+ T cells from PBMCs, cultured in vitro. Receptors originate from a human donor in good health. Both conserved end residues are part of each CDR3. Each record gives: CDR3 length, D gene, clone size, J gene, V gene, CDR3 DNA, CDR3 protein. A D gene is named only where the DNA matches it firmly. The listing skips clone size in some rows; elsewhere it reads once, few, many or a size class.

14 TRBD2 NA TRBJ2-3 TRBV7-2 TGTGCCAGCAGCTTGAGCGGGGGCACAGATACGCAGTATTTT CASSLSGGTDTQYF
14 NA NA TRBJ2-3 TRBV5-1 TGCGCCAGCAGCTTGGGAATCCAGAGCGATACGCAGTATTTT CASSLGIQSDTQYF
13 NA few TRBJ2-1 TRBV7-3 TGTGCCAGCAGCTCCCCCTTGTACAATGAGCAGTTCTTC CASSSPLYNEQFF
13 NA NA TRBJ2-5 TRBV11-2 TGTGCCAGCAGCTTAGGACACCTGCAGACCCAGTACTTC CASSLGHLQTQYF
14 TRBD1 NA TRBJ2-7 TRBV2 TGTGCCAGCGGACTTGACAGGGGGACCTACGAGCAGTACTTC CASGLDRGTYEQYF
14 NA NA TRBJ2-5 TRBV2 TGTGCCAGCAGTGAAGCGCTTTTGGGGGAGACCCAGTACTTC CASSEALLGETQYF
13 NA NA TRBJ2-1 TRBV11-2 TGTGCCAGCAGCTTTAGGCTCGACAATGAGCAGTTCTTC CASSFRLDNEQFF
15 NA NA TRBJ1-2 TRBV5-1 TGCGCCAGCAGCTCGCAGGGAGGCCTTGGCTATGGCTACACCTTC CASSSQGGLGYGYTF
13 NA NA TRBJ2-1 TRBV7-9 TGTGCCAGCGGTAGCGCCTCCTACAATGAGCAGTTCTTC CASGSASYNEQFF
14 TRBD1 NA TRBJ2-2 TRBV7-2 TGTGCCAGCAGCCCCGGGGACAGTACCGGGGAGCTGTTTTTT CASSPGDSTGELFF
13 NA NA TRBJ1-2 TRBV5-6 TGTGCCAGCAGCTTGGGGAAGAACTATGGCTACACCTTC CASSLGKNYGYTF
14 NA NA TRBJ2-1 TRBV6-2/TRBV6-3 TGTGCCAGCAGTTACCCCACTGGCCGCAATGAGCAGTTCTTC CASSYPTGRNEQFF
16 NA NA TRBJ2-2 TRBV11-3 TGTGCCAGCTCCCCCTACGGGGGGCAGAGCGGCGGGGAGCTGTTTTTT CASSPYGGQSGGELFF
14 NA few TRBJ1-1 TRBV7-9 TGTGCCAGCAGCCGAGGGACCTTTAACACTGAAGCTTTCTTT CASSRGTFNTEAFF
15 TRBD1 NA TRBJ1-2 TRBV6-5 TGTGCCAGCAGTCCGACGGGACAGGGCGGCTATGGCTACACCTTC CASSPTGQGGYGYTF
13 NA NA TRBJ2-7 TRBV5-8 TGTGCCAGCAGCGGGAGTTCCGCTTACGAGCAGTACTTC CASSGSSAYEQYF
16 NA NA TRBJ1-1 TRBV4-1 TGCGCCAGCAGCCTCGACCCTAGGGGGGGGCGGTCTGAAGCTTTCTTT CASSLDPRGGRSEAFF
18 TRBD2 once TRBJ2-3 TRBV10-3 TGTGCCATCAGTGAGCCGGGACTAGCGGGAGGTGATACAGATACGCAGTATTTT CAISEPGLAGGDTDTQYF
14 NA NA TRBJ2-1 TRBV10-1 TGCGCCAGCAGTGGGGGCGGCGACAAAAATGAGCAGTTCTTC CASSGGGDKNEQFF
14 NA NA TRBJ2-3 TRBV19 TGTGCCAGTAGTATAGGGGAGTGGACAGATACGCAGTATTTT CASSIGEWTDTQYF
13 NA few TRBJ1-6 TRBV19 TGTGCCAGCCAAGAATCCTATAATTCACCCCTCCACTTT CASQESYNSPLHF
15 NA NA TRBJ2-1 TRBV19 TGTGCCAGTACCAAAGGGGGGTACCCCTACAATGAGCAGTTCTTC CASTKGGYPYNEQFF
15 TRBD2 once TRBJ2-1 TRBV7-2 TGTGCCAGCAGCTTATTTTTTGGCGGGGGTAATGAGCAGTTCTTC CASSLFFGGGNEQFF
15 NA NA TRBJ1-1 TRBV24-1 TGTGCCACCAGTTGGGAGCCGGGAATGAACACTGAAGCTTTCTTT CATSWEPGMNTEAFF
13 NA NA TRBJ1-1 TRBV24-1 TGTGCCGTCGGCCGGAAGAAAGACACTGAAGCTTTCTTT CAVGRKKDTEAFF
17 NA few TRBJ2-6 TRBV9 TGTGCCAGCTATGGTTCGCAGGGGTCCTCTGGGGCCAACGTCCTGACTTTC CASYGSQGSSGANVLTF
17 TRBD1 NA TRBJ1-2 TRBV7-2 TGTGCCAGCAGCTTAGCAGGGGGACAGGGGCAGAGCTATGGCTACACCTTC CASSLAGGQGQSYGYTF
13 NA NA TRBJ2-3 TRBV7-8 TGTGCCAGCAGCTTTGAGGGTCGAGATACGCAGTATTTT CASSFEGRDTQYF
19 TRBD2 once TRBJ2-3 TRBV7-2 TGTGCCAGCAGCTACCCCGGGACTAGCGGGGGGACAAGCACAGATACGCAGTATTTT CASSYPGTSGGTSTDTQYF
15 NA NA TRBJ1-2 TRBV7-2 TGTGCCAGCAGCTTAGCCCGGGATACCACCTATGGCTACACCTTC CASSLARDTTYGYTF
11 NA NA TRBJ2-7 TRBV5-1 TGCGCCAGCAGCTTGGGGTACGAGCAGTACTTC CASSLGYEQYF
14 NA NA TRBJ2-5 TRBV18 TGTGCCAGCTCACCCCCGCCGGAGGGGGAGACCCAGTACTTC CASSPPPEGETQYF
18 NA NA TRBJ1-1 TRBV5-8 TGTGCCAGCAGCTTGTGGTTTTCCGAGGGCCACGTGAACACTGAAGCTTTCTTT CASSLWFSEGHVNTEAFF
13 NA NA TRBJ2-3 TRBV9 TGTGCCAGCAGCGTAGGGGGGCAAGATACGCAGTATTTT CASSVGGQDTQYF
15 NA once TRBJ2-3 TRBV6-2/TRBV6-3 TGTGCCAGCAGTTACGACAGATCTAGCACAGATACGCAGTATTTT CASSYDRSSTDTQYF
14 TRBD2 NA TRBJ2-7 TRBV18 TGTGCCAGCTCACCCGGGGGGGGCACCTACGAGCAGTACTTC CASSPGGGTYEQYF
13 NA once TRBJ1-1 TRBV11-3 TGTGCCAGCAGCAAATGGACGGACACTGAAGCTTTCTTT CASSKWTDTEAFF
11 NA NA TRBJ1-1 TRBV30 TGTGCCCGAGAGGGGGACACTGAAGCTTTCTTT CAREGDTEAFF
15 TRBD1 NA TRBJ2-1 TRBV19 TGTGCCAGTAGTATCGGACAGGGAGGCTACAATGAGCAGTTCTTC CASSIGQGGYNEQFF
17 NA NA TRBJ2-5 TRBV3-1/TRBV3-2 TGTGCCAGCAGCCAAGAATGGGCTCAAAAAAGGGGAGAGACCCAGTACTTC CASSQEWAQKRGETQYF
13 NA NA TRBJ1-5 TRBV27 TGTGCCAGCAGTTTCGGTTACAATCAGCCCCAGCATTTT CASSFGYNQPQHF
13 TRBD1 NA TRBJ2-7 TRBV6-5 TGTGCCAGCAGTTGGGACAGGGAAGGCGAGCAGTACTTC CASSWDREGEQYF
15 NA NA TRBJ2-7 TRBV6-5 TGTGCCAGCAGTCCTCCGTTGGCAGGGATCTACGAGCAGTACTTC CASSPPLAGIYEQYF
12 NA NA TRBJ1-5 TRBV19 TGTGCCAGTAACTGGGTAAATCAGCCCCAGCATTTT CASNWVNQPQHF
20 TRBD2 NA TRBJ2-7 TRBV4-2 TGTGCCAGCAGCCAAGACCCCGGACTAGCGGGGAGGCCCACGAGTTACGAGCAGTACTTC CASSQDPGLAGRPTSYEQYF
15 NA few TRBJ1-1 TRBV7-6 TGTGCCAGCAGCCCGGGACCCTTTACGAACACTGAAGCTTTCTTT CASSPGPFTNTEAFF
17 NA NA TRBJ1-4 TRBV19 TGTGCCAGTAGTAAGAGGGACCTTTATGCAACTAATGAAAAACTGTTTTTT CASSKRDLYATNEKLFF
12 NA NA TRBJ2-7 TRBV28 TGTGCCAGCAGTTTAGCAGGGAGCGAGCAGTACTTC CASSLAGSEQYF
11 NA once TRBJ2-7 TRBV5-8 TGTGCCAGCAGCCTCAACTACGAGCAGTACTTC CASSLNYEQYF
14 NA NA TRBJ1-1 TRBV6-6 TGTGCCAGCAGTTACTCGAGGGAGAACACTGAAGCTTTCTTT CASSYSRENTEAFF
13 NA NA TRBJ1-1 TRBV7-3 TGTGCCAGCAGCTTTTCACAGAACACTGAAGCTTTCTTT CASSFSQNTEAFF
16 TRBD2 NA TRBJ2-5 TRBV7-8 TGTGCCAGCAGCGCCCACGGGAGGGGGAACCAAGAGACCCAGTACTTC CASSAHGRGNQETQYF
15 TRBD2 NA TRBJ2-1 TRBV6-1 TGTGCCAGCAGTGAACTAGCGGGCTCCTACAATGAGCAGTTCTTC CASSELAGSYNEQFF
17 NA NA TRBJ2-5 TRBV3-1/TRBV3-2 TGTGCCAGCAGCTTGACGCGAGGACTGCGGGGAAAAGAGACCCAGTACTTC CASSLTRGLRGKETQYF
19 NA once TRBJ2-6 TRBV4-3 TGCGCCAGCAGCCAAGATTGGGGCAGGTCCACTTCTGGGGCCAACGTCCTGACTTTC CASSQDWGRSTSGANVLTF
12 TRBD2 NA TRBJ2-5 TRBV7-2 TGTGCCAGCAGTCCAGCGGGGGGAACCCCCCACTTC CASSPAGGTPHF
15 TRBD1 once TRBJ1-3 TRBV7-2 TGTGCCAGCAGCAGCGACAGGGCGGCGGGAAACACCATATATTTT CASSSDRAAGNTIYF
16 TRBD2 NA TRBJ2-1 TRBV5-6 TGTGCCAGCAGCTTGAGGACTAGCGGGAAATACAATGAGCAGTTCTTC CASSLRTSGKYNEQFF
12 NA NA TRBJ2-7 TRBV2 TGTGCCAGCAGTGAAACGGGACTTCCCCCGAACTTC CASSETGLPPNF